This entry lists 14 T cell receptor beta chains sequenced from one sample in a study of OX40 agonist ivuxolimab in advanced cancers. Profiled with immunoSEQ multiplex PCR; TCRdb holds only in-frame clones, not every one. This sample yields 95,000 to 100,000 clones, of which about 84% are seen a single time; under 6.5% belongs to the top ten. The sequencing here drew on CD4+ or CD8+ T cells sorted from blood, taken in a trial of the OX40 agonist ivuxolimab. These receptors were obtained from an adult with an advanced solid tumor such as melanoma, head and neck, liver or kidney cancer.

V is TRBV7-9 and J is TRBJ1-3, with 7 bases fitting TRBD1. V lost 5 bases to trimming and J lost 0 bases; unmatched junction nucleotides: 4. Germline assignment: CDR1 SEHNR and CDR2 FQNEAQ (reference sequence). CDR3 length equals 15 residues. The DNA of the CDR3 is TGTGCCAGCAGCATACAGGGGAACTCTGGAAACACCATATATTTT. Its protein product is CASSIQGNSGNTIYF.

V and J are TRBV2 and TRBJ2-7; 8 bases line up with TRBD1. Germline V gene sequence: CDR1 SNHLY, CDR2 FYNNEI. The CDR3 has 15 residues. Trimming took 5 bases from V and 6 from J; bases not matched to a gene: 12. Written as DNA, the CDR3 is TGTGCCAGCAGTTCCGACAGGGACAGGACAAGCGAGCAGTACTTC. Residues: CASSSDRDRTSEQYF.

This clone was counted a few times. The gene calls are TRBV6-5 and TRBJ2-5; D possibly corresponds to TRBD1 (6 bases). The J call may be incorrect, as the DNA end agrees better with TRBJ2-7. CDR1 is MNHEY, CDR2 SVGAGI, per germline. This CDR3 is 14 amino acids long. The CDR3 region has the DNA TGTGCCAGCAGCCTTTATACAGGGAACTACGAGCAGTACTTC. It specifies CASSLYTGNYEQYF.

The chain recombines TRBV6-4 with TRBJ2-3, with D possibly matching TRBD2 (6 bases). V lost 6 bases to trimming and J lost 0 bases, with 16 bases between them. The germline V gene encodes CDR1 MRHNA and CDR2 SNTAGT. This CDR3 spans 16 amino acids. The CDR3, as DNA: TGTGCCAGCAGCAGGGACTCCTTTGCTAGCACAGATACGCAGTATTTT. Its translation is CASSRDSFASTDTQYF.

This chain uses TRBV9 with TRBJ2-1, with D hard to call. Germline values: CDR1 SGDLS, CDR2 YYNGEE. This CDR3 is 15 amino acids long. Between the trimmed V and J ends, which lost 0 bases and 5 bases, there was a span of 12 bases. The CDR3 nucleotides are TGTGCCAGCAGCGTAGTCCCCGCGCTTAACAATGAGCAGTTCTTC. Translating it yields CASSVVPALNNEQFF. Filled out from reference TRBV9 and TRBJ2-1, the complete variable domain reads DSGVTQTPKHLITATGQRVTLRCSPRSGDLSVYWYQQSLDQGLQFLIQYYNGEERAKGNILERFSAQQFPDLHSELNLSSLELGDSALYFCASSVVPALNNEQFFGPGTRLTVL.

This chain connects TRBV27 to TRBJ1-2, with TRBD1 matching over 9 bases. The length of the CDR3 is 15 residues. V lost 4 bases, J lost 3 bases, and 6 bases stayed unmatched. Germline loops: CDR1 MNHEY, CDR2 SMNVEV (reference sequence). The CDR3 loop is CASSSRTGVHYGYTF. CDR3 in DNA: TGTGCCAGCAGTTCGCGGACAGGGGTCCACTATGGCTACACCTTC.

The chain links TRBV15 to TRBJ1-2; D unclear. The CDR3 has 13 amino acids. Per germline, CDR1 LNHNV and CDR2 YYDKDF (reference sequence). V shed 0 bases and J shed 8 bases, with 10 bases lying between them. DNA for the CDR3: TGTGCCACCAGCAGAGAGGGTGGGTGGGGCTACACCTTC. This encodes CATSREGGWGYTF.

The CDR3 protein is CASSQFNEQFF. The CDR3 DNA is TGTGCCAGCAGCCAATTTAATGAGCAGTTCTTC. The chain links TRBV4-2 to TRBJ2-1; D unresolved. This CDR3 comprises 11 residues. Trimming removed 2 bases from V and 7 bases from J, with 3 bases in between. The V gene's germline CDR1 is LGHNA and CDR2 YNFKEQ.

The V gene is TRBV19, the J gene TRBJ1-4; D remains ambiguous. The CDR3 consists of 15 residues. Germline loops: CDR1 LNHDA, CDR2 SQIVND (reference sequence). The germline V and J ends were trimmed by 5 bases and 5 bases, with 15 bases remaining between them. The CDR3 reads CASSDGARANEKLFF. CDR3 bases: TGTGCCAGTAGTGACGGCGCCCGGGCCAATGAAAAACTGTTTTTT.

This chain links TRBV6-5 with TRBJ2-7; the match to TRBD1 covers 7 bases. Germline lookup yields CDR1 MNHEY and CDR2 SVGAGI. CDR3 size: 15 residues. V gave up 5 bases and J gave up 3 bases; unmatched junction bases: 10. The CDR3 coding sequence is TGTGCCAGCAGTCGCGAGAGACGACAGGGCTACGAGCAGTACTTC. It translates to CASSRERRQGYEQYF.

This clone was detected once. The genes are TRBV11-2 and TRBJ2-4, with TRBD2 identical over 10 bases. Germline assignment: CDR1 SGHAT and CDR2 FQNNGV. This CDR3 has 17 amino acids. J was trimmed by 0 bases and V by 1 base; bases with no gene match: 3. In DNA form, the CDR3 reads TGTGCCAGCAGCTTAGGGCTAGCGGGAGCAGCCAAAAACATTCAGTACTTC. Its protein product is CASSLGLAGAAKNIQYF.

This chain uses TRBV19 with TRBJ2-3; 8 bases are shared with TRBD1. The junction had 5 bases not matched to a gene; V was cut back by 2 bases and J by 4 bases. The CDR3 is 15 amino acids. Germline V CDR1 and CDR2: LNHDA, SQIVND (reference sequence). CDR3: CASSIFDRGADTQYF. DNA for the CDR3: TGTGCCAGTAGTATATTCGACAGGGGCGCAGATACGCAGTATTTT.

The chain joins TRBV6-1 to TRBJ2-7; no clear D gene. Germline CDR1 and CDR2: MNHNS and SASEGT. Trimming removed 2 bases at V and 2 bases at J, with 13 bases between. CDR3 length equals 15 residues. The CDR3 nucleotides are TGTGCCAGCAGTGAAATGGTTGGCCGAGCCTACGAGCAGTACTTC. Translated, it gives CASSEMVGRAYEQYF.

The chain employs TRBV11-2 and TRBJ1-3, with TRBD1 as a possible D gene (6 bases). Germline V gene sequence: CDR1 SGHAT, CDR2 FQNNGV. The CDR3 is 14 amino acids. Between the trimmed V and J ends, which lost 4 bases and 4 bases, there was a span of 11 bases. As DNA, the CDR3 is TGTGCCAGCAGCTCCTTGACAGGCGGAAACACCATATATTTT. As protein: CASSSLTGGNTIYF.